In its sample, the clone carrying this TCR beta chain was seen many times. Its antigen is currently unknown. The source of the sample is a study of CD8 T cells in ankylosing spondylitis. General study points: Reports say disease-linked clones showed up significantly more in matched ankylosing spondylitis synovial fluid.

This CDR3 contains 13 residues. Germline V CDR1 and CDR2: SGHTA, FQGNSA. V shed 3 bases and J shed 1 base, with 4 bases lying between them. Each CDR3 protein is one row after TCRdb ran MiXCR on the 5' RACE reads. Of around 230,000 distinct CDR3 sequences detected, 8% to 10% appear once; the ten largest clones hold 4.5% to 5%. Specimen: blood, either unsorted or a sorted T cell fraction (not recorded which). The TCR sequence derives from a female donor with ankylosing spondylitis or in good health (not recorded which). The chain combines TRBV7-2 with TRBJ1-3; D is unclear. This chain's CDR3 is CASSFNSGNTIYF. In DNA, the CDR3 is TGTGCCAGCAGCTTTAATTCTGGAAACACCATATATTTT.